These 30 T cell receptor beta chains were all obtained from the same sample, sequenced in a study of T cells in pancreatic ductal adenocarcinoma. No neoadjuvant therapy was given to the selected pancreatic ductal adenocarcinoma patients before their surgery. Assay used: immunoSEQ multiplex PCR; TCRdb lists only in-frame clones, some missing. The table shows 97,000 or so clones, with more than 90% occurring only once. Sequenced sample: PBMCs. These receptors all come from a human donor with pancreatic ductal adenocarcinoma.

This rearrangement joins TRBV28 to TRBJ2-1; TRBD1 might be the D (6 bases). Germline CDR1 and CDR2: MDHEN and SYDVKM. The CDR3 has 15 amino acids. The V end was cut by 7 bases, the J end by 5 bases, with 18 bases between. The DNA for the CDR3 is TGTGCCAGCACCCCAATGGGGACAACCAACAATGAGCAGTTCTTC. Amino acids: CASTPMGTTNNEQFF.

A note on this clone: One junction end does not reproduce the germline sequence, and a read error may be involved. The genes are TRBV7-7 and TRBJ2-5; TRBD2 aligns across 7 bases. The CDR3 runs to 13 residues. In germline, CDR1 is SSHAT, CDR2 FNYEAQ (reference sequence). CDR3 sequence (DNA): TGTGCCACCAGCGGGACTTTTGAAGAGACCCAGTACTTC. This codes for CATSGTFEETQYF.

CDR3 nucleotide sequence: TGTGCCAGTGGTGGGGCAGGATACTACGAGCAGTACTTC. Its translation: CASGGAGYYEQYF. This rearrangement joins TRBV7-8 to TRBJ2-7, with D perhaps matching TRBD1 (5 bases). This CDR3 spans 13 amino acids. V lost 9 bases and J lost 3, with 15 bases in between. CDR1 is SGHVS, CDR2 FQNEAQ, per germline.

The chain joins TRBV5-1 to TRBJ2-7, with a tentative D call TRBD1 (6 bases). Trimming left V 5 bases short and J 0 bases short, with 12 bases between. The germline V gene has CDR1 SGHRS and CDR2 YFSETQ. This CDR3 is built from 14 residues. CDR3 sequence (DNA): TGCGCCAGCAGTATTAAGGGGGACTCCTACGAGCAGTACTTC. Translation gives CASSIKGDSYEQYF.

The rearrangement links TRBV7-9 to TRBJ1-2; the D is unclear. There are 13 residues in the CDR3. V lost 0 bases to trimming and J lost 6 bases, with 8 bases between them. CDR1 SEHNR and CDR2 FQNEAQ come from the germline V gene (reference sequence). This chain's CDR3 is CASSLASGNGYTF. In DNA form, the CDR3 reads TGTGCCAGCAGCTTAGCGTCGGGGAATGGCTACACCTTC. Combining the CDR3 with reference TRBV7-9 and TRBJ1-2 gives the whole variable domain DTGVSQNPRHKITKRGQNVTFRCDPISEHNRLYWYRQTLGQGPEFLTYFQNEAQLEKSRLLSDRFSAERPKGSFSTLEIQRTEQGDSAMYLCASSLASGNGYTFGSGTRLTVV.

The gene calls are TRBV7-3 and TRBJ2-5; TRBD1 aligns across 8 bases. CDR1 is SGHTA, CDR2 FQGTGA, per germline. The CDR3 is 13 residues long. V shed 5 bases and J 5 bases; nucleotides not matched to a gene: 4. CDR3 nucleotide sequence: TGTGCCAGCAGCCCTAACAGGGGGGAGACCCAGTACTTC. Amino acids: CASSPNRGETQYF.

The chain couples TRBV28 to TRBJ1-1; D is possibly TRBD1 (6 bases). Looked up from germline, CDR1 is MDHEN and CDR2 is SYDVKM. The CDR3 totals 16 residues. Trimming left V 4 bases short and J 5 bases short, with 20 bases between. The CDR3 DNA sequence: TGTGCCAGCAGTTCCACAGGGTCCGGCGGTGGAACTGAAGCTTTCTTT. It encodes CASSSTGSGGGTEAFF.

The rearrangement joins TRBV29-1 to TRBJ2-1; 10 bases match TRBD2. The CDR3 spans 14 residues. Germline V gene sequence: CDR1 SQVTM, CDR2 ANQGSEA. The V gene end was trimmed by 7 bases and the J gene end by 3 bases; junction bases not matched to a gene: 6. CDR3 nucleotides: TGCAGCGGGTTCCTAGCGGGAGTCTACAATGAGCAGTTCTTC. Translated: CSGFLAGVYNEQFF.

In nucleotides, the CDR3 is TGTGCCAGCAGCGGGACTAGCGGAAAGTATAACAATGAGCAGTTCTTC. It codes for CASSGTSGKYNNEQFF. This chain connects TRBV9 to TRBJ2-1, with 10 nucleotides matching TRBD2. V lost 3 bases and J lost 5; bases outside the gene matches: 8. This CDR3 region has 16 residues. Germline lookup yields CDR1 SGDLS and CDR2 YYNGEE.

The chain joins TRBV28 to TRBJ1-1, with 8 nucleotides matching TRBD1. CDR1 and CDR2 (germline): MDHEN, SYDVKM. This CDR3 has 13 amino acids. V lost 8 bases, J lost 0 bases, and 2 bases stayed unmatched. The CDR3 DNA reads TGTGCCAGCTCCAGGGGGCTGAACACTGAAGCTTTCTTT. This gives the protein CASSRGLNTEAFF.

The chain uses TRBV15 and TRBJ2-1, with TRBD2 matching 10 bases. The CDR3 sequence is 15 residues long. Per the germline V gene, CDR1 is LNHNV and CDR2 is YYDKDF (reference sequence). J was trimmed by 7 bases and V by 2 bases; bases with no gene match: 5. The CDR3: CATSRLAGVGNEQFF. CDR3 nucleotides: TGTGCCACCAGCAGACTAGCGGGAGTGGGTAATGAGCAGTTCTTC.

V and J are TRBV6-5 and TRBJ1-1, with a possible D match to TRBD1 (5 bases). This CDR3 is built from 12 residues. V was cut by 5 bases and J by 2 bases, with 6 bases left in between. Looked up from germline, CDR1 is MNHEY and CDR2 is SVGAGI. CDR3 sequence: CASSDSNTEAFF. The CDR3 DNA is TGTGCCAGCAGTGACAGCAACACTGAAGCTTTCTTT.

J is TRBJ2-7 and V is TRBV18; D not resolved. V gave up 6 bases and J gave up 3 bases, with 9 bases separating them. CDR3 length equals 12 residues. Germline CDR1 reads KGHSH; CDR2 reads LQKENI. The DNA of the CDR3 is TGTGCCAGCTCCCCTAATCTCTACGAGCAGTACTTC. It encodes CASSPNLYEQYF.

The V gene is TRBV9, the J gene TRBJ2-7; a possible D gene is TRBD1 (5 bases). CDR3 length: 15 amino acids. Trimming left V 0 bases short and J 4 bases short, with 14 bases between. From germline, CDR1 is SGDLS and CDR2 YYNGEE. The CDR3 here is CASSVDPQGTYEQYF. In DNA, the CDR3 is TGTGCCAGCAGCGTAGACCCTCAGGGTACGTACGAGCAGTACTTC.

This clone was recorded once. Other DNA variants within this sample encode the same CDR3. J is TRBJ2-5 and V is TRBV5-1, with D possibly TRBD2 on 6 matching bases. The ends were cut back, 0 bases at V and 2 bases at J, with 8 bases in the middle. The germline CDR1 and CDR2 sequences are SGHRS and YFSETQ. The CDR3 sequence is 14 residues long. The CDR3 DNA reads as TGCGCCAGCAGCTTGGTTGGAGGGCAAGAGACCCAGTACTTC. Translated: CASSLVGGQETQYF.

J is TRBJ2-3 and V is TRBV5-1, with a tentative D call TRBD2 (6 bases). The CDR3 consists of 15 residues. Germline V CDR1 and CDR2: SGHRS, YFSETQ. Deletions cut 3 bases from V and 0 bases from J, with 11 bases between. CDR3 residues: CASSWRGGSTDTQYF. CDR3 nucleotides: TGCGCCAGCAGCTGGCGGGGCGGGAGCACAGATACGCAGTATTTT.

V usage is TRBV6-5 and J usage is TRBJ1-1; tentatively, D is TRBD1 (5 bases). Per germline, CDR1 MNHEY and CDR2 SVGAGI. Deletions cut 5 bases from V and 1 base from J, with 14 bases between. This CDR3 is 15 amino acids long. CDR3 DNA: TGTGCCAGCAGTCCTAGACAGACCGGGAACACTGAAGCTTTCTTT. Protein product: CASSPRQTGNTEAFF.

Details on this clone: Its ends do not fully match the called genes, so a read error is possible. The J gene is TRBJ2-5, the V gene TRBV7-7; TRBD1 aligns across 8 bases. There are 16 residues in the CDR3. The V gene's germline CDR1 is SSHAT and CDR2 FNYEAQ (reference sequence). Here the CDR3 reads CASSLVGGQAGETQYF. Here the CDR3 DNA reads TGTGCTAGCAGCTTAGTAGGGGGACAGGCGGGAGAGACCCAGTACTTC. Together with reference TRBV7-7 and TRBJ2-5, the CDR3 gives the full variable domain: GAGVSQSPRYKVTKRGQDVTLRCDPISSHATLYWYQQALGQGPEFLTYFNYEAQPDKSGLPSDRFSAERPEGSISTLTIQRTEQRDSAMYRCASSLVGGQAGETQYFGPGTRLLVL.

V and J are TRBV28 and TRBJ2-7, with 10 bases matching TRBD1. Germline-derived CDR1 and CDR2 are MDHEN and SYDVKM. Germline trimming cut 4 bases from V and 5 bases from J; bases unmatched to any gene: 8. The CDR3 runs to 15 residues. CDR3 bases: TGTGCCAGCAGTTCCCCGGGACAGGGGACGAACGAGCAGTACTTC. Translation gives CASSSPGQGTNEQYF.

This chain connects TRBV30 to TRBJ1-4, with TRBD1 matching over 9 bases. Trimming cost V 5 bases and J 7 bases; bases outside gene matches: 11. This CDR3 spans 15 amino acids. CDR1 GTSNPN and CDR2 SVGIG come from the germline V gene (reference sequence). CDR3 amino acids: CAWDRTGTGSEKLFF. Written as DNA, the CDR3 is TGTGCCTGGGACCGAACCGGGACAGGGAGTGAAAAACTGTTTTTT.

The chain carries TRBV18 and TRBJ2-5; D call uncertain. The germline V gene encodes CDR1 KGHSH and CDR2 LQKENI. Trimming pared 2 bases from V and 1 base from J, leaving 8 bases between. This CDR3 is built from 14 residues. CDR3 sequence reads: CASSPRSSQETQYF. In nucleotides, the CDR3 is TGTGCCAGCTCACCAAGGTCTAGCCAAGAGACCCAGTACTTC.

The rearrangement links TRBV4-3 to TRBJ2-2, with 7 positions matching TRBD2. V dropped 1 base and J dropped 0; count of bases not matched to a gene: 2. Germline V gene lookup returns CDR1 LGHNA and CDR2 YSLEER. The length of the CDR3 is 16 residues. The CDR3 bases are TGCGCCAGCAGCCAAGGACTAGCCTCGAACACCGGGGAGCTGTTTTTT. As protein: CASSQGLASNTGELFF.

This clone was found once. The chain employs TRBV18 and TRBJ1-4; D call uncertain. V was pared by 5 bases and J by 7 bases, with 11 bases between. CDR3 size: 13 residues. Germline CDR1 is KGHSH and CDR2 is LQKENI. DNA of the CDR3: TGTGCCAGCTCAGACCAATCAGGTGAAAAACTGTTTTTT. It is translated as CASSDQSGEKLFF.

This clone was seen a single time. This chain links TRBV19 with TRBJ1-4; D unresolved. The germline V gene encodes CDR1 LNHDA and CDR2 SQIVND (reference sequence). V was trimmed by 5 bases and J by 4 bases, leaving 14 bases between them. This CDR3 has 15 residues. In DNA, the CDR3 is TGTGCCAGTAGTTTCGTCGGGGTGGGTAATGAAAAACTGTTTTTT. Its translation: CASSFVGVGNEKLFF.

The chain uses TRBV9 and TRBJ2-3, with D maybe TRBD2 (5 bases). Trimming pared 0 bases from V and 3 bases from J, leaving 11 bases between. Germline V lookup: CDR1 SGDLS, CDR2 YYNGEE. CDR3 length equals 15 residues. The CDR3 here is CASSVDGLNTDTQYF. Here the CDR3 DNA reads TGTGCCAGCAGCGTAGACGGACTTAATACAGATACGCAGTATTTT.

The CDR3 sequence is CASSFGGFNEQFF. The CDR3 DNA reads TGTGCCAGCAGTTTTGGCGGGTTCAATGAGCAGTTCTTC. V is TRBV28 and J is TRBJ2-1; D is perhaps TRBD2 (5 bases). The V end was cut by 3 bases, the J end by 6 bases, with 9 bases between. The CDR3 spans 13 residues. CDR1 and CDR2 (germline): MDHEN, SYDVKM.

This clone was detected only once. The chain uses TRBV29-1 and TRBJ2-5; D might be TRBD2 (5 bases). The germline CDR1 and CDR2 sequences are SQVTM and ANQGSEA. The CDR3 covers 13 residues. Trimming removed 2 bases from V and 4 bases from J, with 11 bases in between. CDR3 in amino acids: CSVESRRVETQYF. CDR3 DNA sequence: TGCAGCGTTGAAAGCAGGCGGGTAGAGACCCAGTACTTC.

This clone was counted once. The V gene is TRBV7-2, the J gene TRBJ1-2, with TRBD1 as a possible D gene (5 bases). This CDR3 contains 12 residues. Germline V CDR1 and CDR2: SGHTA, FQGNSA. Trimming took 3 bases from V and 5 from J, leaving 7 bases between them. The CDR3 region has the DNA TGTGCCAGCAGCTTTTCAGGGTATGGCTACACCTTC. Protein product: CASSFSGYGYTF.

This rearrangement joins TRBV7-9 to TRBJ1-3; possibly TRBD1 for D (6 bases). Germline CDR1 is SEHNR and CDR2 is FQNEAQ (reference sequence). This CDR3 spans 15 amino acids. The V gene lost 5 bases and the J gene lost 4 bases, with 15 bases spanning the gap. In nucleotides, the CDR3 is TGTGCCAGCAGCCCTTGGACAGAGGAAGGAAACACCATATATTTT. Amino acid sequence: CASSPWTEEGNTIYF.

This clone was detected only once. This chain connects TRBV5-1 to TRBJ2-7, with TRBD1 as a possible D gene (5 bases). From germline, CDR1 is SGHRS and CDR2 YFSETQ. This CDR3 spans 14 amino acids. The V and J ends lost 0 bases and 1 base respectively, with 8 bases between them. CDR3 bases: TGCGCCAGCAGCTTGGGACAGCTTTCCTACGAGCAGTACTTC. This codes for CASSLGQLSYEQYF.